Sequencing of this T cell receptor beta chain was carried out in a study of blood T cell repertoires in COVID-19. Across the whole study: Samples representing acute and convalescent COVID-19 were sourced from the United States, Italy and Spain. T cells, B-cell-depleted T cells, or PBMCs provided the cDNA or gDNA that served as material.

Authors' data handling: Scientists estimated how many nucleated cells there were by amplifying reference gene primers. TCRdb's table, derived via immunoSEQ multiplex PCR, lists solely in-frame clones and lacks some. V, J and clone size are those of that table, while D and trimming were read from the DNA. The sample has over 250,000 clones; roughly nine tenths are singletons. The germline V gene encodes CDR1 SGHRS and CDR2 YFSETQ. Losses at the gene ends were 3 bases for V and 9 bases for J; bases not matched to a gene: 3. The CDR3 contains 14 residues. The receptor comes from a man aged 50-59 years with acute or convalescent COVID-19. Specimen: peripheral blood. The chain has TRBV5-1 and TRBJ1-6; 10 bases are shared with TRBD1. CDR3 residues: CASSSGTGVSPLHF. In nucleotides, the CDR3 is TGCGCCAGCAGCTCCGGGACAGGGGTTTCACCCCTCCACTTT.